This TCR beta chain was profiled in a study of T cell changes during pregnancy in multiple sclerosis. Generated by immunoSEQ multiplex PCR, the TCRdb table keeps only in-frame clones and is missing some. In the table there are over 60,000 clones, about nine tenths of which are singletons. Germline loops: CDR1 SGDLS, CDR2 YYNGEE. This CDR3 has 14 amino acids. Trimming left V 4 bases short and J 8 bases short, with 16 bases between. This clone was observed once. The sample was peripheral blood, taken in the third trimester of pregnancy. The origin of this receptor is a female donor in good health, enrolled as a control in a pregnancy study. The rearrangement links TRBV9 to TRBJ2-1, with a possible D match to TRBD2 (6 bases). This CDR3 reads CASSPPGVRDEQFF. As DNA, the CDR3 is TGTGCCAGCAGCCCTCCGGGGGTACGGGATGAGCAGTTCTTC. The variable domain in full, completed from reference TRBV9 and TRBJ2-1, reads DSGVTQTPKHLITATGQRVTLRCSPRSGDLSVYWYQQSLDQGLQFLIQYYNGEERAKGNILERFSAQQFPDLHSELNLSSLELGDSALYFCASSPPGVRDEQFFGPGTRLTVL.